The T cell receptor (beta chain) described here comes from a study of blood T cell repertoires in COVID-19. Generated by immunoSEQ multiplex PCR, the TCRdb table keeps only in-frame clones and is missing some. The sample has some 95,000 clones, less than 95% seen once. Material for sequencing was peripheral blood. The sequence was obtained from a human donor with active COVID-19. The donor label of this sample is uncertain.

CDR3 amino acids: CASSLQRGASTDTQYF. The CDR3, as DNA: TGCGCCAGCAGCTTGCAGCGGGGGGCAAGCACAGATACGCAGTATTTT. The J gene is TRBJ2-3, the V gene TRBV5-1; 9 nucleotides match TRBD2. The CDR3 extends over 16 amino acids. Per germline, CDR1 SGHRS and CDR2 YFSETQ. V was pared by 1 base and J by 0 bases, with 3 bases of the junction left unmatched.